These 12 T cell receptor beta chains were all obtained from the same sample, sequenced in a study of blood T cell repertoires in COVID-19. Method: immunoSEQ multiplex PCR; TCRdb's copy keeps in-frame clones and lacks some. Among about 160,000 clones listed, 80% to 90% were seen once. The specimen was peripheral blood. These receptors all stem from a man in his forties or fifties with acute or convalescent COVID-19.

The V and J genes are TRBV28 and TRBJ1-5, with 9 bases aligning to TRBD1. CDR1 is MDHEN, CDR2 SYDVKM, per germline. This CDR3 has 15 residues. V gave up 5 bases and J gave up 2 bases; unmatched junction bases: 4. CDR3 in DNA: TGTGCCAGCAGTCTCCGGACAGGGGGCAATCAGCCCCAGCATTTT. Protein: CASSLRTGGNQPQHF.

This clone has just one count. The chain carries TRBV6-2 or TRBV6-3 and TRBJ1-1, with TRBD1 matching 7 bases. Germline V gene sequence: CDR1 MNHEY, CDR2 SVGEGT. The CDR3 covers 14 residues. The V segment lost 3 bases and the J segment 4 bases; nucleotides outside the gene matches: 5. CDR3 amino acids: CASSYEGGGTEAFF. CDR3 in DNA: TGTGCCAGCAGTTATGAAGGGGGCGGCACTGAAGCTTTCTTT.

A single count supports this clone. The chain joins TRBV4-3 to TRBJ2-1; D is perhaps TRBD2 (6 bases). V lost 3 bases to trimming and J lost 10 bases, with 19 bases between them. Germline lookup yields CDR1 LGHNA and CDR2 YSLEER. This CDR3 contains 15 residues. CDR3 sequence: CASSHGGSVGEEQFF. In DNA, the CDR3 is TGCGCCAGCAGCCATGGAGGGTCAGTTGGTGAAGAGCAGTTCTTC.

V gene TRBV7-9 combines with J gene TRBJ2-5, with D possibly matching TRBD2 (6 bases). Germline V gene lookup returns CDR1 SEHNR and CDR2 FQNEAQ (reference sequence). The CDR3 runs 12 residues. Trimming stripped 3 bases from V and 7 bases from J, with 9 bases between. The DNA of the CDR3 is TGTGCCAGCAGCTTTCGGGGAGGGACCCAGTACTTC. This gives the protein CASSFRGGTQYF. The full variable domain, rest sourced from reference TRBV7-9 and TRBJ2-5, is DTGVSQNPRHKITKRGQNVTFRCDPISEHNRLYWYRQTLGQGPEFLTYFQNEAQLEKSRLLSDRFSAERPKGSFSTLEIQRTEQGDSAMYLCASSFRGGTQYFGPGTRLLVL.

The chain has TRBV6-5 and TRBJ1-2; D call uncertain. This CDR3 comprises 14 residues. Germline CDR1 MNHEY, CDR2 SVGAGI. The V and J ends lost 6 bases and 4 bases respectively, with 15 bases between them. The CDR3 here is CASRRDPNFYGYTF. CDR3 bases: TGTGCCAGCAGAAGAGATCCTAATTTCTATGGCTACACCTTC.

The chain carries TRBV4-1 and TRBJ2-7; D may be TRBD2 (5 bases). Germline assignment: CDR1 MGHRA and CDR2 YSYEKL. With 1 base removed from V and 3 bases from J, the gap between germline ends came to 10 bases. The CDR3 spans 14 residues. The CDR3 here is CASSQGWENYEQYF. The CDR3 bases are TGCGCCAGCAGCCAAGGTTGGGAGAACTACGAGCAGTACTTC.

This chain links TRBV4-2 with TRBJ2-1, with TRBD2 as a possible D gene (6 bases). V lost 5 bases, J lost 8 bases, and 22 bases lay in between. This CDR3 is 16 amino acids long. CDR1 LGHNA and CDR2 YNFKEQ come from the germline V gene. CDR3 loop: CASSYDRSGGYDEQFF. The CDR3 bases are TGTGCCAGCAGCTACGACCGCAGTGGGGGGTACGATGAGCAGTTCTTC.

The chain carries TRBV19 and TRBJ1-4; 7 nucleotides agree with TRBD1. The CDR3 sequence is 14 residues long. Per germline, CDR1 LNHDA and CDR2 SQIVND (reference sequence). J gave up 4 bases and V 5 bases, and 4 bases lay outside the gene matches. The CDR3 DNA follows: TGTGCCAGTAGTTTTCGACAGGGTAATGAAAAACTGTTTTTT. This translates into CASSFRQGNEKLFF.

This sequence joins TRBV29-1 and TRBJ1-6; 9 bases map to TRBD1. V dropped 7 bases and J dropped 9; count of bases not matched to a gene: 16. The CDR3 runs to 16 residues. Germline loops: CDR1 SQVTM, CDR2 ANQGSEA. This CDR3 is CSATVPGQGLCSPLHF. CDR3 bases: TGCAGCGCCACCGTCCCGGGACAGGGATTATGTTCACCCCTCCACTTT.

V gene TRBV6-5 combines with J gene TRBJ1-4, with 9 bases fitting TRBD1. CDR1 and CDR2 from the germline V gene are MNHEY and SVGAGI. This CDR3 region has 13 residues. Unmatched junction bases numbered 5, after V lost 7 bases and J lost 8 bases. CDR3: CASTGTGMEKLFF. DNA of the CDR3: TGTGCCAGCACTGGGACAGGGATGGAAAAACTGTTTTTT.

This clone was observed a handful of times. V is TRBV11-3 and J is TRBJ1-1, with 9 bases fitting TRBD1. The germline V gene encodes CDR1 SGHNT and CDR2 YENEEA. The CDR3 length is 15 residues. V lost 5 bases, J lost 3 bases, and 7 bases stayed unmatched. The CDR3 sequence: CASSRGTGKDTEAFF. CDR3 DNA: TGTGCCAGCAGCCGCGGGACAGGGAAGGACACTGAAGCTTTCTTT.

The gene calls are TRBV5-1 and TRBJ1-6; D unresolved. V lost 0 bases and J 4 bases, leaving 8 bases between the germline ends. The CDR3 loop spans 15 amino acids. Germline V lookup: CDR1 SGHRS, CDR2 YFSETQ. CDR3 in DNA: TGCGCCAGCAGCTTGGGTACAGCATATAATTCACCCCTCCACTTT. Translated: CASSLGTAYNSPLHF.